This TCR beta chain was captured by sequencing in a study of technical replicates of blood from several donors. The CDR3 sequence is 14 residues long. Germline CDR1 reads MNHNS; CDR2 reads SASEGT. V dropped 3 bases and J dropped 4; count of bases not matched to a gene: 2. Profiling relied on immunoSEQ multiplex PCR, and the TCRdb table lists in-frame clones only, not all of them. This table has about 69,000 clones, about 90% appearing once. This rearrangement joins TRBV6-1 to TRBJ1-4, with 7 bases fitting TRBD1. Specimen: PBMCs. This sequence was found in a human donor in good health. Some clones in this sample may be carry-over from other donors' samples. CDR3 in DNA: TGTGCCAGCAGTGAGGGGACAGTTAATGAAAAACTGTTTTTT. This codes for CASSEGTVNEKLFF.